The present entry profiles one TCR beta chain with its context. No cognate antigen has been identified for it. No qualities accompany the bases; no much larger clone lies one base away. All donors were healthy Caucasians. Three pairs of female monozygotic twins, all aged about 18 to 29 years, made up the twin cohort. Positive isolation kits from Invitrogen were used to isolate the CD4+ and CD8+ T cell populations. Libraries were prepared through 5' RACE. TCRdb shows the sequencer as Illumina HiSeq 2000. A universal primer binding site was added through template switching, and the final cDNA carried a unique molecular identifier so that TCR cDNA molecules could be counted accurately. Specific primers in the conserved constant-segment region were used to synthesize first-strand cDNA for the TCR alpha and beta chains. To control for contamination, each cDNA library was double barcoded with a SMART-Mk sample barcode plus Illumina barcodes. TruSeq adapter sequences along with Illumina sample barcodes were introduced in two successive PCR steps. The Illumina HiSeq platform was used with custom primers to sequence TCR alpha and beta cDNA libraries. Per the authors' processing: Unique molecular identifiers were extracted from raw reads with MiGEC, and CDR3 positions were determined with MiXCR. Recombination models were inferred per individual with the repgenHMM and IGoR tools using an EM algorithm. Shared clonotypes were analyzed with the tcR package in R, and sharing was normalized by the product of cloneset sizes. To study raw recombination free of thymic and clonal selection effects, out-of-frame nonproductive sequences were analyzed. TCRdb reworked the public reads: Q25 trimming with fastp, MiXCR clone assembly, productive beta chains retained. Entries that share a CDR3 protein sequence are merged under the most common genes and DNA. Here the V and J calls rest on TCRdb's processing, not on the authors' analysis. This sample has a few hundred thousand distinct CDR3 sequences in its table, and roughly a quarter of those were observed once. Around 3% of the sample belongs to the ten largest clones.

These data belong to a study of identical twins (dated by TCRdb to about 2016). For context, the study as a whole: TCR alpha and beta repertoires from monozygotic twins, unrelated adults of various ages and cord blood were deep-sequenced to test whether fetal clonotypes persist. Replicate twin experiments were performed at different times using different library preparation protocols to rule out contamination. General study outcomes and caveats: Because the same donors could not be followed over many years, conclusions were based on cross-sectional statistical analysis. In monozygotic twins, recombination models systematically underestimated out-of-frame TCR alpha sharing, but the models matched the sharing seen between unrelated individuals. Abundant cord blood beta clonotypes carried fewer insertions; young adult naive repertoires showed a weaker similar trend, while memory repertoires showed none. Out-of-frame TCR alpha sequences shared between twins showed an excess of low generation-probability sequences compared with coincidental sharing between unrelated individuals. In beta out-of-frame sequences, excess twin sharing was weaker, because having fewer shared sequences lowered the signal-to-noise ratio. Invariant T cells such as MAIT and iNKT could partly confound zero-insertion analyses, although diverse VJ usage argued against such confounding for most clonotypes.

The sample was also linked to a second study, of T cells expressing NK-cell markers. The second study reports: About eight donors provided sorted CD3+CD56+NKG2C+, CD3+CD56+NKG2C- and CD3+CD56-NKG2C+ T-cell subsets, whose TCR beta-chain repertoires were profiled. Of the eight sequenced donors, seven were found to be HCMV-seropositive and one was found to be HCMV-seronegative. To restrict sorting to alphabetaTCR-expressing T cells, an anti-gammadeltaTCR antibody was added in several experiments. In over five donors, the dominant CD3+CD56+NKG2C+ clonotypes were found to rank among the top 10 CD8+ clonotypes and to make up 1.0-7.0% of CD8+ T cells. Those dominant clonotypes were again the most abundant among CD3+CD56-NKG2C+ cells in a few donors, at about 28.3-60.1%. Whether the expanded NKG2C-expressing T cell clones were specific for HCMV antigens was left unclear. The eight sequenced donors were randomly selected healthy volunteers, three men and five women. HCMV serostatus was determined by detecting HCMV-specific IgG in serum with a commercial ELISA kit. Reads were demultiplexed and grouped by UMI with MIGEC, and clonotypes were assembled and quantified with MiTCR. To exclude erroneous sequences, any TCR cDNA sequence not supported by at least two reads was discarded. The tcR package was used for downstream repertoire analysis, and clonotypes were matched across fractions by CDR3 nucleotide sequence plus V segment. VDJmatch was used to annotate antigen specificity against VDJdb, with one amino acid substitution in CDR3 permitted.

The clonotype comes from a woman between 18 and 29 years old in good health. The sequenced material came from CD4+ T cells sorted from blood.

DNA sequence: TGTGCCTGGAGTTCCTGGACTCCGAGCTCCTACAATGAGCAGTTCTTC. The encoded protein is CAWSSWTPSSYNEQFF. The chain is made from TRBV30 and TRBJ2-1; D gene: possibly TRBD2, on 5 matching bases. Spanning cysteine to phenylalanine, the CDR3 consists of 16 amino acids. Left in the record is the CDR3 DNA by itself, 48 bases read in frame from the first base. CDR1 and CDR2 are drawn from the germline V gene (reference sequence): GTSNPN, SVGIG. The trim is 2 bases for V and 0 bases for J, with a gap of 14 bases between the germline ends.